The rows below give T cell receptor beta chains drawn from one sample of a study of tumor and adjacent non-tumor tissue in lung cancer. One entry per CDR3 protein, called by TCRdb with MiXCR from the multiplex PCR reads. The profile covers about 110,000 distinct CDR3 sequences, with 60% to 65% appearing a single time and around 20% taken by the ten largest. The sequenced material came from distant non-tumor lung tissue. Source of these receptors: a man aged 55 to 70 with non-small cell lung cancer. Each CDR3 is given with its conserved first and last residue. A D gene is named only where the DNA matches it firmly. Some rows mark clone size as missing; the rest say once, few, many or name a class of expanded clone.

j_call d_call clone_size v_call cdr3_length cdr3_aa cdr3_nt
TRBJ2-7 TRBD2 . TRBV6-6 16 CASSYSWGLAGFEQYF TGTGCCAGCAGTTACTCGTGGGGATTAGCGGGGTTCGAGCAGTACTTC
TRBJ2-1 . once TRBV6-1 14 CASSESVGRYEQFF TGTGCCAGCAGTGAATCCGTGGGCCGCTACGAGCAGTTCTTC
TRBJ2-5 TRBD2 . TRBV11-2 16 CASGPRTSVVGETQYF TGTGCTAGCGGCCCCCGTACTAGCGTGGTGGGGGAGACCCAGTACTTC
TRBJ2-5 TRBD2 . TRBV11-2 17 CASSFSGTSRPWETQYF TGTGCCAGCAGCTTTTCGGGGACTAGTCGTCCGTGGGAGACCCAGTACTTC
TRBJ2-1 . once TRBV12-5 14 CANGLGGLGNEQSF TGTGCTAATGGTTTAGGGGGGCTGGGGAATGAGCAGTCCTTC
TRBJ1-2 TRBD1 . TRBV20-1 16 CSARETGTEMDYGYTF TGCAGTGCTAGAGAAACCGGGACAGAAATGGACTATGGCTACACCTTC
TRBJ2-1 TRBD2 many TRBV20-1 15 CSAPVSLAEYNEQFF TGCAGTGCTCCAGTAAGCCTAGCGGAATACAATGAGCAGTTCTTC
TRBJ1-2 TRBD1 . TRBV29-1 13 CNVRDRGSYGYTF TGCAACGTCCGGGACAGGGGTAGCTATGGCTACACCTTC
TRBJ2-1 TRBD2 many TRBV6-1 16 CASSLVLAGGYNEQFF TGTGCCAGCAGCCTGGTACTAGCGGGAGGGTACAATGAGCAGTTCTTC
TRBJ2-2 . once TRBV6-1 15 CASTGAASKTRELFF TGTGCCAGCACAGGCGCAGCATCGAAGACCAGGGAGCTGTTTTTT
TRBJ2-7 TRBD2 . TRBV6-5 15 CAVGRRLAGSYEQYF TGTGCCGTCGGAAGGAGACTAGCAGGTTCTTACGAGCAGTACTTC
TRBJ1-4 TRBD1 . TRBV4-1 16 CANSRLGQGYGEKLFF TGCGCCAATAGCCGCCTGGGACAGGGGTACGGTGAAAAACTGTTTTTT
TRBJ2-7 . . TRBV4-1 17 CASRRDPQGNNYYEQYF TGCGCCAGCAGGCGAGATCCCCAGGGAAACAACTACTACGAACAGTACTTC
TRBJ2-1 TRBD2 few TRBV7-2 17 CASSLTSGRMSYNEQFF TGTGCCAGCAGCTTAACTAGCGGGAGGATGTCCTACAATGAGCAGTTCTTC
TRBJ2-2 TRBD2 . TRBV12-3/TRBV12-4 17 CASSFRGTSGSTGELFF TGTGCCAGCAGTTTTCGGGGAACTAGCGGGAGCACCGGGGAGCTGTTTTTT
TRBJ2-3 TRBD1 . TRBV5-1 15 CASRSGTAVTDTQYF TGCGCCAGCAGGTCGGGGACAGCGGTCACAGATACGCAGTATTTT
TRBJ1-1 . many TRBV5-6 15 CASSSRGGLNTEAFF TGTGCCAGCAGCTCCCGAGGAGGGTTGAACACTGAAGCTTTCTTT
TRBJ2-1 . . TRBV20-1 16 CSAYGGDTGRPNDQFF TGCAGTGCTTACGGCGGGGACACGGGAAGGCCCAATGATCAGTTCTTC
TRBJ2-1 TRBD2 once TRBV6-2/TRBV6-3 18 CAGNYKKGTSGVLNEQFF TGTGCCGGCAATTACAAAAAAGGTACTAGCGGGGTCTTGAATGAGCAGTTCTTC
TRBJ2-3 . . TRBV12-3/TRBV12-4 14 CASRRCRVQPTQYF TGCGCCAGCAGGCGGTGCCGCGTACAGCCTACGCAGTATTTT
TRBJ2-1 . . TRBV11-2 15 CASSCRLAVRDEQFF TGTGCCAGCAGCTGTCGACTGGCGGTAAGGGATGAGCAGTTCTTC
TRBJ1-5 . . TRBV2 14 CASSGQKSNEPQHF TGTGCCAGCAGTGGACAGAAGAGCAATGAGCCTCAGCATTTT
TRBJ1-4 . few TRBV7-8 13 CASSVHLGEKLFF TGTGCCAGCAGCGTACACCTTGGTGAAAAACTGTTTTTT
TRBJ2-1 . . TRBV29-1 15 CSVEGTFLSYDGQFF TGCAGCGTTGAAGGAACTTTCCTCTCCTACGATGGGCAGTTCTTC
TRBJ2-2 . . TRBV6-5 13 CASSYLYSGELFF TGTGCCAGCAGTTACCTATACAGCGGGGAGCTGTTTTTT
TRBJ2-2 . . TRBV6-5 17 CASCYSTRMIFTGELFF TGTGCCAGCTGCTACTCGACCAGGATGATTTTCACCGGGGAGCTGTTTTTT
TRBJ2-2 . once TRBV5-1 14 CASRTELNTGELFF TGCGCCAGCAGGACCGAACTGAACACCGGGGAACTGTTTTTT
TRBJ2-1 TRBD2 . TRBV20-1 12 CSARTSGSQQFF TGCAGTGCCAGGACTAGCGGTTCCCAGCAGTTCTTC
TRBJ2-2 TRBD2 . TRBV29-1 14 CSVRAGGRGGELLF TGCAGCGTTAGAGCGGGAGGGCGAGGCGGGGAGCTGTTGTTT
TRBJ2-1 . few TRBV25-1 15 CASSGERLSYNEQFF TGTGCCAGCAGTGGAGAACGCCTCTCCTACAATGAGCAGTTCTTC
TRBJ2-3 . once TRBV7-9 12 CASSTLRGTRYF TGTGCCAGTAGCACACTGCGGGGTACGCGGTATTTT
TRBJ2-7 . . TRBV5-1 14 CASSLGQEAYEQYF TGCGCCAGCAGCTTGGGACAGGAGGCCTACGAGCAGTACTTC
TRBJ1-4 . . TRBV4-1 16 CTSRHYSGLTNEKLFF TGCACAAGCAGACATTACTCTGGGTTAACTAATGAAAAACTGTTTTTT
TRBJ2-7 . many TRBV29-1 11 CSVVVLREQYF TGCAGCGTTGTAGTGCTCCGCGAGCAGTACTTC
TRBJ2-3 . . TRBV6-6 14 CASSYGGSIDTQYF TGTGCCAGCAGTTACGGGGGGTCTATAGATACGCAGTATTTT
TRBJ1-1 . . TRBV11-3 14 CASSLGGGSTETFF TGCGCCAGCAGCTTAGGTGGAGGATCCACTGAAACTTTCTTT
TRBJ1-3 . . TRBV11-2 15 CASSLSDRSGKTIYF TGTGCCAGCAGCTTGAGCGACAGATCTGGAAAGACCATATATTTT